This entry concerns a single T cell receptor (beta chain). This CDR3 is 17 amino acids long. The germline gives CDR1 LNHNV, CDR2 YYDKDF (reference sequence). The V end lost 3 bases, the J end lost 3 bases, and 18 bases lay between the germline ends. TCRdb recomputed calls from the PCR reads with MiXCR, one row per CDR3 protein. The data hold under 20,000 distinct CDR3 sequences, with around two fifths observed a single time. The data belong to a study of tumor-infiltrating lymphocytes in oesophageal squamous cell carcinoma. The sequenced sample consisted of esophageal tumor tissue. The chain uses TRBV15 and TRBJ1-5; D is possibly TRBD1 (5 bases). The receptor's source is a male donor with esophageal squamous cell carcinoma. CDR3 sequence (DNA): TGTGCCACCAGCAGTCCTATAACCGGAGGGACCAATCAGCCCCAGCATTTT. Translated: CATSSPITGGTNQPQHF.